These 17 T cell receptor beta chains share one sample of origin, sequenced in a study of T cells in tumors after PD-1 blockade. Libraries were prepared by immunoSEQ multiplex PCR; TCRdb keeps only in-frame clonotypes and omits some of them. The repertoire includes around 60,000 clones, around 80% of them detected once, and around an eighth sits in the top ten. The sample was PBMCs, taken before anti-PD-1 treatment. These receptors originate from a human donor with basal cell carcinoma.

This chain uses TRBV5-1 with TRBJ2-3; D may be TRBD2 (6 bases). Germline values: CDR1 SGHRS, CDR2 YFSETQ. Between the trimmed V and J ends, which lost 4 bases and 6 bases, there was a span of 27 bases. This CDR3 is 18 amino acids long. The DNA for the CDR3 is TGCGCCAGCAGCGGAGACCTGCGAACGGGAGCAGCCCCGGATACGCAGTATTTT. Translation: CASSGDLRTGAAPDTQYF.

The chain uses TRBV5-8 and TRBJ2-6; D remains unclear. In germline, CDR1 is SGHTS, CDR2 YDEGEE. The V end lost 0 bases, the J end lost 0 bases, and 4 bases lay between the germline ends. The CDR3 has 15 residues. The CDR3 is CASSLGNSGANVLTF. CDR3 sequence (DNA): TGTGCCAGCAGCTTGGGAAACTCTGGGGCCAACGTCCTGACTTTC.

This chain joins TRBV27 and TRBJ2-6, with D maybe TRBD2 (7 bases). The CDR3 is 17 residues long. Per the germline V gene, CDR1 is MNHEY and CDR2 is SMNVEV (reference sequence). Trimming cost V 8 bases and J 0 bases, with 17 bases left between them. CDR3 in amino acids: CASGLRGALSGANVLTF. In nucleotides, the CDR3 is TGTGCCAGCGGATTACGGGGGGCCCTCTCTGGGGCCAACGTCCTGACTTTC.

This clone was detected a few times. The V and J genes are TRBV19 and TRBJ1-5; the D is unclear. Germline V gives CDR1 LNHDA, CDR2 SQIVND (reference sequence). The CDR3 contains 15 residues. V was clipped by 7 bases and J by 4 bases, with 17 bases between them. CDR3 coding DNA: TGTGCCAGTACCAAAAGTAGCTATCGGAATCAGCCCCAGCATTTT. It is translated as CASTKSSYRNQPQHF.

This rearrangement joins TRBV3-1 (or the pseudogene TRBV3-2) to TRBJ1-4, with TRBD1 matching 7 bases. CDR1 LGHDT and CDR2 YNNKEL come from the germline V gene (reference sequence). V dropped 2 bases and J dropped 4; count of bases not matched to a gene: 13. The CDR3 loop spans 18 amino acids. The CDR3 loop reads CASSQSGTALKLNEKLFF. The CDR3 region has the DNA TGTGCCAGCAGCCAATCCGGGACAGCCTTAAAACTTAATGAAAAACTGTTTTTT.

J is TRBJ1-2 and V is TRBV2; unclear D gene. The CDR3 has 11 residues. Germline CDR1 SNHLY, CDR2 FYNNEI. V dropped 1 base and J dropped 12 bases, with 9 bases sitting between them. CDR3 coding DNA: TGTGCCAGCAGTGAAGACAGAAGGAACACCTTC. Translating it yields CASSEDRRNTF.

The V and J genes are TRBV19 and TRBJ2-1, with 10 bases aligning to TRBD2. CDR1 is LNHDA, CDR2 SQIVND, per germline (reference sequence). The trim removed 9 bases at V and 1 base at J, leaving 12 bases unmatched. CDR3 length equals 17 residues. CDR3 DNA sequence: TGTGCCAGCGGGCTAGCGGGGGCCCGATCTTCCTACAATGAGCAGTTCTTC. Protein sequence: CASGLAGARSSYNEQFF.

This chain uses TRBV7-3 with TRBJ2-2; perhaps D is TRBD1 or TRBD2 (5 bases each). V was shortened by 5 bases and J by 4 bases, with 20 bases between the two germline ends. Germline loops: CDR1 SGHTA, CDR2 FQGTGA. This CDR3 has 17 residues. CDR3 sequence: CASSPNPIGGSTGELFF. The DNA of the CDR3 is TGTGCCAGCAGCCCCAACCCAATTGGGGGAAGCACCGGGGAGCTGTTTTTT.

The genes are TRBV5-1 and TRBJ2-5, with TRBD2 identical over 14 bases. Looked up from germline, CDR1 is SGHRS and CDR2 is YFSETQ. V lost 3 bases to trimming and J lost 5 bases; unmatched junction nucleotides: 6. The length of the CDR3 is 16 residues. The CDR3 coding sequence is TGCGCCAGCAGCTCTGGACTAGCGGGGGGTTATGAGACCCAGTACTTC. Translated: CASSSGLAGGYETQYF.

The J gene is TRBJ1-4, the V gene TRBV2; D might be TRBD1 (5 bases). Germline CDR1 SNHLY, CDR2 FYNNEI. The CDR3 runs 14 residues. Trimming shortened V by 5 bases and J by 1 base, and 8 bases separated the two germline ends. CDR3 protein: CASSPDRTNEKLFF. As DNA, the CDR3 is TGTGCCAGCAGTCCCGACAGAACTAATGAAAAACTGTTTTTT.

The chain uses TRBV6-5 and TRBJ2-1; tentatively, D is TRBD2 (7 bases). Per the germline V gene, CDR1 is MNHEY and CDR2 is SVGAGI. V lost 5 bases, J lost 9 bases, and 20 bases lay in between. The CDR3 has 15 amino acids. The CDR3 spells CASSPLGGGRSEQFF. CDR3 bases: TGTGCCAGCAGTCCCCTGGGCGGGGGCCGGAGTGAGCAGTTCTTC.

The chain uses TRBV15 and TRBJ2-1; weak D call: TRBD2 (5 bases). Germline CDR1 is LNHNV and CDR2 is YYDKDF (reference sequence). The CDR3 contains 13 residues. V was cut by 5 bases and J by 8 bases, with 13 bases left in between. The CDR3 spells CATSPHLAYEQFF. CDR3 DNA sequence: TGTGCCACCAGCCCTCACCTAGCATATGAGCAGTTCTTC.

J is TRBJ1-2 and V is TRBV5-4, with D tentatively TRBD1 (6 bases). Trimming removed 4 bases from V and 8 bases from J, with 15 bases in between. The CDR3 totals 13 residues. CDR1 and CDR2 from the germline V gene are SGHNT and YYREEE (reference sequence). This chain's CDR3 is CASSPTGSGGYTF. The CDR3 DNA sequence: TGTGCCAGCAGCCCCACAGGGAGTGGAGGCTACACCTTC.

This chain joins TRBV5-4 and TRBJ1-6; D not certain. This CDR3 is built from 13 residues. Germline loops: CDR1 SGHNT, CDR2 YYREEE (reference sequence). V was pared by 0 bases and J by 8 bases, with 6 bases between. The CDR3 loop reads CASSLVTDSPLHF. In nucleotides, the CDR3 is TGTGCCAGCAGCTTGGTCACAGATTCACCCCTCCACTTT.

CDR3: CASSSREDTGNTIYF. In nucleotides, the CDR3 is TGTGCCAGCAGTTCCCGGGAGGACACTGGAAACACCATATATTTT. This chain joins TRBV27 and TRBJ1-3; D perhaps matches TRBD1 (5 bases). Trimming removed 4 bases from V and 2 bases from J, with 12 bases in between. CDR3 length: 15 residues. Germline CDR1 MNHEY, CDR2 SMNVEV (reference sequence).

This clone has only one observation. The J gene is TRBJ2-7, the V gene TRBV4-1; 8 bases agree with TRBD2. This CDR3 spans 15 amino acids. With 1 base clipped from V and 0 bases from J, the junction kept 2 bases outside the gene matches. The germline V gene encodes CDR1 MGHRA and CDR2 YSYEKL. CDR3 in DNA: TGCGCCAGCAGCCAAGGCGGGGGGAGCTCCTACGAGCAGTACTTC. It yields the protein CASSQGGGSSYEQYF.

This chain joins TRBV18 and TRBJ2-5, with 9 bases lining up with TRBD2. This CDR3 is built from 13 residues. With V trimmed by 4 bases and J by 5 bases, 2 bases remained unmatched. CDR1 KGHSH and CDR2 LQKENI come from the germline V gene. In DNA, the CDR3 is TGTGCCAGCTCACGCGGGGGGGATGAGACCCAGTACTTC. Its protein product is CASSRGGDETQYF.